This TCR beta chain is drawn from a study of T cell repertoires in cytomegalovirus infection. Study-level information: In public TCR beta signatures, there were indications of both CMV infection and matching HLA type. Regarding the study as a whole: CMV-specific TCR beta clonotypes restricted by HLA-C dominated the ex vivo response.

A single record per CDR3 protein comes from TCRdb applying MiXCR to the reads. The sample holds a few hundred thousand distinct CDR3 sequences; 15% to 20% are singletons and the top ten take approximately 8%. V was clipped by 6 bases and J by 6 bases; unmatched bases: 7. CDR3 length: 14 amino acids. Germline lookup yields CDR1 MNHEY and CDR2 SVGEGT. A note on this clonotype: Its antigen is unknown.

The clonotype was recovered from a human donor in good health (CMV status not recorded). Some clones in this sample may be carry-over from other donors' samples. V gene TRBV6-2 or TRBV6-3 combines with J gene TRBJ2-3, with TRBD1 matching over 9 bases. The specimen was PBMCs. CDR3 protein: CASSDYGQGDTQYF. The CDR3 coding sequence is TGTGCCAGCAGCGACTACGGACAGGGGGATACGCAGTATTTT.